Below, one T cell receptor (beta chain) is given with its context. Its antigen is unidentified. Some clones are missing from TCRdb's copy, which holds only in-frame ones; the method was immunoSEQ multiplex PCR. Of 110,000 or so clones in the sample, around 84% were seen once. Unmatched junction bases numbered 2, after V lost 4 bases and J lost 2 bases. The CDR3 totals 14 residues. Looked up from germline, CDR1 is SGHTA and CDR2 is FQGTGA. These data belong to a study of T cell responses to AZD1222 COVID-19 vaccine. Findings and limits, study-wide: Mapped onto spike, vaccine-associated CD4 TCRs spanned it and were dominant at 160-218 and 743-854.

Sequencing used peripheral blood, obtained 28 days after the second AZD1222 dose. This receptor was taken from an adult who received the AZD1222 COVID-19 vaccine. The V gene is TRBV7-3, the J gene TRBJ2-7, with 10 bases lining up with TRBD1. CDR3 amino acids: CASSWDRGPYEQYF. CDR3 nucleotide sequence: TGTGCCAGCAGCTGGGACAGGGGCCCCTACGAGCAGTACTTC.